The entry below describes one TCR beta chain. The antigen is unknown. The sample comes from a study of vaccination effects on CD4 cells after COVID-19. The V end was cut by 0 bases, the J end by 4 bases, with 13 bases between. Germline CDR1 and CDR2: MGHRA and YSYEKL. The CDR3 contains 16 residues. Sequencing followed a ViraFEST assay step that expanded antigen-specific CD4+ T cells with viral peptide pools. Cells that had been cultured for less than eleven days were the source of isolated CD4+ T cells. Infection with SARS-CoV-2 occurred in the person between March and December 2020, and PCR confirmed it. IL-2 at 9.5 to 10 IU/ml and peptides at 9.5 to 10 ug/ml were added to cultured PBMC, two million per well. Method: immunoSEQ multiplex PCR; TCRdb's copy keeps in-frame clones and lacks some. The top ten clones hold 29% of a sample with about 45,000 clones, approximately 77% of them seen once.

The chain recombines TRBV4-1 with TRBJ1-5; tentatively, D is TRBD1 (6 bases). The sequencing here drew on CD4+ T cells from PBMCs cultured with a peptide pool, taken before COVID-19 vaccination. The sequence was obtained from a human donor who had a prior SARS-CoV-2 infection. CDR3 loop: CASSQDPGQRNQPQHF. DNA for the CDR3: TGCGCCAGCAGCCAAGATCCCGGACAGAGAAATCAGCCCCAGCATTTT.